This TCR beta chain was identified during a study of PD-1 blockade in classical Hodgkin lymphoma. Every patient had relapsed following autologous stem cell transplantation, and cohorts differed in brentuximab vedotin exposure. Data came from immunoSEQ multiplex PCR; TCRdb stores just in-frame clones and leaves some out. The sample shows about 12,000 clones, more than 75% of them seen only once. Study results and caveats: Newly diagnosed patients were reported to start with lower TCR diversity than healthy donors. Newly diagnosed patients had diversity similar to the baseline diversity of complete responders. TCR diversity in CD4+, not CD8+, cells rose significantly by C4D1.

With regard to this clone: What it recognizes is unknown.

The material was peripheral blood mononuclear cells (PBMCs), obtained at baseline. This clonotype originated in a human donor with classical Hodgkin lymphoma.

CDR3 protein: CASRRQDWDEQYF. The DNA of the CDR3 is TGTGCCAGTAGACGACAGGACTGGGACGAGCAGTACTTC. The gene calls are TRBV19 and TRBJ2-7; a weak D match, TRBD1 (6 bases). V was pared by 6 bases and J by 5 bases, with 14 bases between. The CDR3 contains 13 residues. CDR1 LNHDA and CDR2 SQIVND come from the germline V gene (reference sequence).